This TCR beta chain was obtained from a study of PD-1 blockade in mismatch repair-deficient tumors. Study-level background: Patients had 12 mismatch repair-deficient cancer types, all previously treated and progressing.

The assay was immunoSEQ multiplex PCR, and TCRdb's table has in-frame clones only and misses some. The sample consists of about 40,000 clones, roughly 81% of them appearing once. To note about this clone: Antigen unknown.

Study-wide results and caveats: After pembrolizumab, tumor-resident clones rose rapidly, then generally contracted before radiologic responses.

The CDR3 is 14 residues long. The V and J ends lost 4 bases and 7 bases respectively, with 18 bases between them. Germline CDR1 reads SGHNT; CDR2 reads YYREEE (reference sequence). Mismatch repair deficiency was confirmed in all patients, by PCR or immunohistochemistry. TCR sequencing covered a few patients who responded to pembrolizumab. The sample was peripheral blood, taken around 75 weeks after starting pembrolizumab. The source of this sequence is an adult with mismatch repair-deficient cancer. The chain uses TRBV5-4 and TRBJ2-7, with D perhaps matching TRBD1 or TRBD2 (5 bases each). CDR3 sequence: CASSPGVRGREQYF. CDR3 bases: TGTGCCAGCAGCCCTGGGGTCCGGGGACGAGAGCAGTACTTC.